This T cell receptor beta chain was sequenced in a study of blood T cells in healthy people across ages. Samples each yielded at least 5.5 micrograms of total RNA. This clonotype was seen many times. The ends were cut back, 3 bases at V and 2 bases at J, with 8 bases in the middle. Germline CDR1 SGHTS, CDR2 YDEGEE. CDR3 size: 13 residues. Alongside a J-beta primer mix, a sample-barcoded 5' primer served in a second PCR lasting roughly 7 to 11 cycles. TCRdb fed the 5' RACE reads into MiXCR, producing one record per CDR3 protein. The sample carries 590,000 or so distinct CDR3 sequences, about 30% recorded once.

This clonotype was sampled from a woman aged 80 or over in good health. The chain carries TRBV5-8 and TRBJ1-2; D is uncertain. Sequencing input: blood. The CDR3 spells CASSSYLNYGYTF. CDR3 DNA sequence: TGTGCCAGCAGCTCCTACTTGAACTATGGCTACACCTTC. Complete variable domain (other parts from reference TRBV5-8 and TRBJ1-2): EAGVTQSPTHLIKTRGQQATLRCSPISGHTSVYWYQQALGLGLQFLLWYDEGEERNRGNFPPRFSGRQFPNYSSELNVNALELEDSALYLCASSSYLNYGYTFGSGTRLTVV.